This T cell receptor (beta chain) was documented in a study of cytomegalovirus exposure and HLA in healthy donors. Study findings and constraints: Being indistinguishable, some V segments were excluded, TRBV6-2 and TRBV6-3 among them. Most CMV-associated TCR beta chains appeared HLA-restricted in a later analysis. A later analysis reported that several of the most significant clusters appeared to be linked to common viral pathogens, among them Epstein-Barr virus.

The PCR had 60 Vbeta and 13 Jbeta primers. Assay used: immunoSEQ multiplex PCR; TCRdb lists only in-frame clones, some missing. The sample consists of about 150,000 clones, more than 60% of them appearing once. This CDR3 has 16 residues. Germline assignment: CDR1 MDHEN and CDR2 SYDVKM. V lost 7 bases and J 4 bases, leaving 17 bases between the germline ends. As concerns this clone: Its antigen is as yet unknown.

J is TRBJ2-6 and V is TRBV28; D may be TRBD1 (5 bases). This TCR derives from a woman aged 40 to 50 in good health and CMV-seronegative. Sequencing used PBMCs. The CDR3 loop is CASTAGVQGGANVLTF. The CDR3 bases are TGTGCCAGCACCGCTGGGGTCCAGGGAGGGGCCAACGTCCTGACTTTC.